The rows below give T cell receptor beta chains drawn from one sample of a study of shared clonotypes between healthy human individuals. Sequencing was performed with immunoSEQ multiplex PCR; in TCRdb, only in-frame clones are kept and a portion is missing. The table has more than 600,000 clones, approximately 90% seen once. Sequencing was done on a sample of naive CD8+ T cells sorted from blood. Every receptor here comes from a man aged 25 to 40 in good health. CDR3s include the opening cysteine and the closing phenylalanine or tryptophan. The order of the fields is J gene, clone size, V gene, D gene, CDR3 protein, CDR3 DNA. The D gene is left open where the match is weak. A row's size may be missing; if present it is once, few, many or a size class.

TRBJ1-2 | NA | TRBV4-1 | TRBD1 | CASSQSSTGGFYGYTF | TGCGCCAGCAGCCAATCTTCGACAGGGGGTTTTTATGGCTACACCTTC
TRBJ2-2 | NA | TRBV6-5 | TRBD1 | CASRLQGANTGELFF | TGTGCCAGCAGACTACAGGGGGCGAACACCGGGGAGCTGTTTTTT
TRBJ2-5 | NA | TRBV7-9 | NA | CASSHDSGRETQYF | TGTGCCAGCAGCCATGACTCGGGCAGGGAGACCCAGTACTTC
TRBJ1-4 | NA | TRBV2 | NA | CASRDGATNEKLFF | TGTGCCAGCAGGGACGGTGCAACTAATGAAAAACTGTTTTTT
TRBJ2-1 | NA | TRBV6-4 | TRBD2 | CASSEGLAGFDEQFF | TGTGCCAGCAGTGAGGGGCTAGCGGGATTTGATGAGCAGTTCTTC
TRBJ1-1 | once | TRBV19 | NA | CASQPTGGTEAFF | TGTGCCAGCCAACCCACTGGGGGCACTGAAGCTTTCTTT
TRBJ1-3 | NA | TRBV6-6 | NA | CASSSPVAGNTIYF | TGTGCCAGCAGCTCGCCAGTCGCTGGAAACACCATATATTTT
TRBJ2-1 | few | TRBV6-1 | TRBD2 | CASKRGSGRNEQFF | TGTGCCAGCAAGAGGGGTAGCGGGAGGAATGAGCAGTTCTTC
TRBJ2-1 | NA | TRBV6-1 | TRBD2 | CASSEPGTSAHNEQFF | TGTGCCAGCAGTGAGCCAGGGACTAGCGCCCACAATGAGCAGTTCTTC
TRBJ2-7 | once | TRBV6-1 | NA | CASSEASSYEQYF | TGTGCCAGCAGTGAAGCGAGCTCCTACGAGCAGTACTTC
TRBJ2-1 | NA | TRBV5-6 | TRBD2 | CASNYGGLAGLNEQFF | TGTGCCAGCAACTATGGTGGACTAGCGGGTCTCAATGAGCAGTTCTTC
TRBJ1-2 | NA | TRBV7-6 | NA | CASSPDASDGYTF | TGTGCCAGCAGCCCTGACGCCAGCGATGGCTACACCTTC
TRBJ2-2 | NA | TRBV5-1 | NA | CASSLTDYTGELFF | TGCGCCAGCAGCTTAACGGATTACACCGGGGAGCTGTTTTTT
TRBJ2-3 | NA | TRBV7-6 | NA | CASSFASSTDTQYF | TGTGCCAGCAGCTTCGCCTCTAGCACAGATACGCAGTATTTT
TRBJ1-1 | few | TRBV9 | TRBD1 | CASSSRTGGMNTEAFF | TGTGCCAGCAGCTCCCGGACAGGGGGAATGAACACTGAAGCTTTCTTT
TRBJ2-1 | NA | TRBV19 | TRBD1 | CASQTGGSYNEQFF | TGTGCCAGTCAAACAGGGGGATCCTACAATGAGCAGTTCTTC
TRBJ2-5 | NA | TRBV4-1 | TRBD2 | CASSQGHLAAKETQYF | TGCGCCAGCAGCCAAGGACATCTAGCGGCAAAAGAGACCCAGTACTTC
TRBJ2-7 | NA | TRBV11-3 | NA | CASSLDGTMEGYEQYF | TGTGCCAGCAGCTTAGATGGGACCATGGAAGGGTACGAGCAGTACTTC
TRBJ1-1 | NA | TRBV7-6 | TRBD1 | CASSLTGQGTAEAFF | TGTGCCAGCAGCTTAACGGGACAGGGGACCGCTGAAGCTTTCTTT
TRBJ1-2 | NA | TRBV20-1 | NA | CSPRDDTF | TGCAGTCCCAGGGACGACACCTTC
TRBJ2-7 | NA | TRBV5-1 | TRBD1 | CASSSGTGTYEQYF | TGCGCCAGCAGCTCCGGGACAGGGACCTACGAGCAGTACTTC
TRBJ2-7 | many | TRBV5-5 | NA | CASSPGWPDEQYF | TGTGCCAGCAGCCCCGGGTGGCCGGACGAGCAGTACTTC
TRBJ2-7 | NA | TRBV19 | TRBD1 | CASSVIGTGYEQYF | TGTGCCAGTAGTGTCATCGGGACAGGCTACGAGCAGTACTTC
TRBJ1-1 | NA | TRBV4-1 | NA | CASSLQGEGNTEAFF | TGCGCCAGCAGCCTACAGGGTGAAGGGAACACTGAAGCTTTCTTT
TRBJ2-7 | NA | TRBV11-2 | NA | CASSFGGGSTLSYEQYF | TGTGCCAGCAGCTTTGGAGGGGGCAGTACCCTCTCCTACGAGCAGTACTTC
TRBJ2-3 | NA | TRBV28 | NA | CASRLRYGRSTDTQYF | TGTGCCAGCAGACTACGTTATGGCAGGAGCACAGATACGCAGTATTTT
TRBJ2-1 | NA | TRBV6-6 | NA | CASSYVEQFF | TGTGCCAGCAGTTACGTTGAGCAGTTCTTC
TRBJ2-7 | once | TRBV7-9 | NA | CASSFLRGSSYEQYF | TGTGCCAGCAGCTTCCTTCGCGGCAGCTCCTACGAGCAGTACTTC
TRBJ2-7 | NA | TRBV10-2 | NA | CASSDSLNEGLSEQYF | TGCGCCAGCAGTGATTCTTTGAACGAGGGATTATCTGAGCAGTACTTC
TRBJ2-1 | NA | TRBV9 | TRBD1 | CASSAYRGIYNEQFF | TGTGCCAGCAGCGCCTACAGGGGCATCTACAATGAGCAGTTCTTC
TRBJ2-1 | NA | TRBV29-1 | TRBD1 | CSVVTGGYNEQFF | TGCAGCGTTGTTACAGGGGGCTACAATGAGCAGTTCTTC
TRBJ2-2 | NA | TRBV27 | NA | CASSLPGTGELFF | TGTGCCAGCAGTTTACCAGGGACCGGGGAGCTGTTTTTT
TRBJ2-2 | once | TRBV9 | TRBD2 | CASSVAPLTSGRQNTGELFF | TGTGCCAGCAGCGTAGCCCCACTGACTAGCGGGAGACAGAACACCGGGGAGCTGTTTTTT
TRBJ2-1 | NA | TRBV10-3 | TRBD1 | CAIRGRQGGVDEQFF | TGTGCCATCAGAGGCCGACAGGGGGGTGTGGATGAGCAGTTCTTC
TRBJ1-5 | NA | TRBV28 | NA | CASSLDSNQPQHF | TGTGCCAGCAGTTTAGATAGCAATCAGCCCCAGCATTTT
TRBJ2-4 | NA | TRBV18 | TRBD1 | CASSPSGTAKNIQYF | TGTGCCAGCTCACCCTCCGGGACAGCAAAAAACATTCAGTACTTC
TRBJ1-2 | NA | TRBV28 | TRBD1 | CASSPRDRGISNYGYTF | TGTGCCAGCAGTCCCAGGGACAGGGGAATTTCTAACTATGGCTACACCTTC
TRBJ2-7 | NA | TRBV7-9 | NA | CASSLEVSYEQYF | TGTGCCAGCAGCTTAGAAGTTTCCTACGAGCAGTACTTC
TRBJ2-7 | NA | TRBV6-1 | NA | CASSGGYEQYF | TGTGCCAGCAGTGGGGGCTACGAGCAGTACTTC
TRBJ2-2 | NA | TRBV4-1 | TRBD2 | CASSQGTSGYTGELFF | TGCGCCAGCAGCCAAGGGACTAGCGGTTACACCGGGGAGCTGTTTTTT
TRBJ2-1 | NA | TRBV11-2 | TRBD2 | CASSQLAGGALVRSNEQFF | TGTGCCAGCAGCCAACTAGCGGGAGGGGCTTTGGTTAGAAGCAATGAGCAGTTCTTC
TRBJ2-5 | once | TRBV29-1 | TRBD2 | CSVAPTSGQETQYF | TGCAGCGTTGCGCCGACTAGCGGACAAGAGACCCAGTACTTC
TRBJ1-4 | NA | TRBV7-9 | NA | CASSTDPVGRLNEKLFF | TGTGCCAGCAGCACAGACCCTGTGGGCAGGCTTAATGAAAAACTGTTTTTT
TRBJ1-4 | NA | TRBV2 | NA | CASSEFFTGDEKLFF | TGTGCCAGCAGTGAATTTTTTACAGGCGATGAAAAACTGTTTTTT
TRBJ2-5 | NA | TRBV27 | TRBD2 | CASSHIGTSGLYQETQYF | TGTGCCAGCAGTCACATCGGGACTAGCGGGCTCTACCAAGAGACCCAGTACTTC
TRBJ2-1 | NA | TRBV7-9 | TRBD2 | CASSLELAGDNEQFF | TGTGCCAGCAGCTTAGAACTAGCGGGAGATAATGAGCAGTTCTTC